The 30 T cell receptor beta chains reported below all come from one sample, sequenced in a study of T cells after yellow fever vaccination. TCRdb re-analysed the 5' RACE reads in MiXCR, keeping a single row per CDR3 protein. The sample shows approximately 260,000 distinct CDR3 sequences, approximately 13% of them seen only once. This sample comprised CD4+ T cells sorted from PBMCs, obtained 45 days after the yellow fever booster vaccination. Receptors originate from a young man who received the YFV17D yellow fever vaccine.

This clonotype was observed a handful of times. J is TRBJ2-5 and V is TRBV20-1, with no clear D. This CDR3 region has 13 residues. Trimming stripped 5 bases from V and 5 bases from J, with 15 bases between. From germline, CDR1 is DFQATT and CDR2 SNEGSKA (reference sequence). CDR3 coding DNA: TGCAGTGCTTTCCTTAGCTTTTTGGAGACCCAGTACTTC. Protein product: CSAFLSFLETQYF.

This chain uses TRBV6-2 or TRBV6-3 with TRBJ2-1; D is possibly TRBD1 (5 bases). V was shortened by 1 base and J by 10 bases, with 11 bases between the two germline ends. Germline V gene lookup returns CDR1 MNHEY and CDR2 SVGEGT. The CDR3 sequence is 13 residues long. CDR3 in amino acids: CASSYFPDREQFF. The CDR3 coding sequence is TGTGCCAGCAGTTACTTTCCCGACAGAGAGCAGTTCTTC.

Only a few counts were recorded for this clonotype. V gene TRBV7-9 combines with J gene TRBJ1-1; no definite D call. CDR3 size: 14 residues. Trimming cost V 5 bases and J 1 base, with 11 bases left between them. Germline CDR1 reads SEHNR; CDR2 reads FQNEAQ (reference sequence). For the CDR3, the DNA is TGTGCCAGCAGCCCCTTTGAGGCGAACACTGAAGCTTTCTTT. Protein product: CASSPFEANTEAFF.

This clonotype was counted a few times. The chain has TRBV7-9 and TRBJ2-1; D remains ambiguous. The CDR3 has 14 amino acids. V lost 6 bases to trimming and J lost 4 bases, with 13 bases between them. Germline loops: CDR1 SEHNR, CDR2 FQNEAQ (reference sequence). The CDR3 loop is CASRPGSRYNEQFF. Written as DNA, the CDR3 is TGTGCCAGCAGGCCTGGTAGTCGATACAATGAGCAGTTCTTC.

V gene TRBV20-1 combines with J gene TRBJ2-2, with 12 positions matching TRBD2. The CDR3 totals 17 residues. Germline CDR1 and CDR2: DFQATT and SNEGSKA (reference sequence). V dropped 1 base and J dropped 4; count of bases not matched to a gene: 7. The CDR3 DNA follows: TGCAGTGCTAGAGTTGGGACTAGCGGGCAGGGCACCGGGGAGCTGTTTTTT. This sequence encodes CSARVGTSGQGTGELFF.

The chain uses TRBV5-1 and TRBJ2-3; the match to TRBD2 covers 11 bases. Germline CDR1 reads SGHRS; CDR2 reads YFSETQ. This CDR3 spans 15 amino acids. The junction had 5 bases not matched to a gene; V was cut back by 2 bases and J by 6 bases. The CDR3 loop is CASSFTTSGTDTQYF. CDR3 bases: TGCGCCAGCAGCTTCACGACTAGCGGGACTGATACGCAGTATTTT.

The CDR3 sequence: CSVQDTSSRIVAEQYF. The DNA of the CDR3 is TGCAGCGTCCAGGACACCAGCAGTAGAATTGTTGCCGAGCAGTACTTC. This chain connects TRBV29-1 to TRBJ2-7; possible D gene TRBD1, 5 bases. The CDR3 covers 16 residues. Trimming removed 6 bases from V and 6 bases from J, with 27 bases in between. Germline CDR1 is SQVTM and CDR2 is ANQGSEA.

The V and J genes are TRBV9 and TRBJ2-5; 9 nucleotides line up with TRBD1. Germline-derived CDR1 and CDR2 are SGDLS and YYNGEE. With V trimmed by 3 bases and J by 5 bases, 5 bases remained unmatched. The CDR3 is 14 amino acids. DNA of the CDR3: TGTGCCAGCAGCGCACAGGGGGCGGTGGAGACCCAGTACTTC. It translates to CASSAQGAVETQYF. Using reference TRBV9 and TRBJ2-5 for the parts outside the CDR3, the full variable domain is DSGVTQTPKHLITATGQRVTLRCSPRSGDLSVYWYQQSLDQGLQFLIQYYNGEERAKGNILERFSAQQFPDLHSELNLSSLELGDSALYFCASSAQGAVETQYFGPGTRLLVL.

In this sample, this clonotype turned up a few times. The rearrangement uses TRBV3-1 and TRBJ1-1; the D gene is possibly TRBD1 (6 bases). V was trimmed by 4 bases and J by 1 base, leaving 13 bases between them. The length of the CDR3 is 15 residues. In germline, CDR1 is LGHDT, CDR2 YNNKEL (reference sequence). For the CDR3, the DNA is TGTGCCAGCAGCCCGACACAGGGTACGAACACTGAAGCTTTCTTT. Translating gives CASSPTQGTNTEAFF. Full variable domain (rest looked up from reference TRBV3-1 and TRBJ1-1): DTAVSQTPKYLVTQMGNDKSIKCEQNLGHDTMYWYKQDSKKFLKIMFSYNNKELIINETVPNRFSPKSPDKAHLNLHINSLELGDSAVYFCASSPTQGTNTEAFFGQGTRLTVV.

The chain uses TRBV30 and TRBJ2-1, with D unclear. The germline V gene has CDR1 GTSNPN and CDR2 SVGIG (reference sequence). The CDR3 sequence is 14 residues long. V shed 0 bases and J shed 8 bases, with 14 bases lying between them. The CDR3 region is CAWSVPLDPHEQFF. CDR3 DNA sequence: TGTGCCTGGAGTGTACCCCTCGACCCCCATGAGCAGTTCTTC.

This clonotype has just a few counts. The rearrangement links TRBV20-1 to TRBJ2-2, with 11 bases identical to TRBD2. Germline lookup yields CDR1 DFQATT and CDR2 SNEGSKA (reference sequence). The CDR3 runs to 17 residues. After removal of 0 bases from V and 1 base from J, the junction contained 4 bases not matched to a gene. The CDR3 DNA is TGCAGTGCTAGAGACTCCGGGACTAGCGGGAACACCGGGGAGCTGTTTTTT. As protein: CSARDSGTSGNTGELFF.

The chain links TRBV5-1 to TRBJ1-1; TRBD1 matches at 10 bases. Germline V lookup: CDR1 SGHRS, CDR2 YFSETQ. V gave up 1 base and J gave up 2 bases; unmatched junction bases: 11. The CDR3 spans 18 residues. In DNA, the CDR3 is TGCGCCAGCAGCTTGCGGACAGGGGGAAGGGGCTTCAACACTGAAGCTTTCTTT. Its translation is CASSLRTGGRGFNTEAFF.

This clonotype was seen a handful of times. The J gene is TRBJ2-3, the V gene TRBV6-5, with 10 bases identical to TRBD1. J was trimmed by 4 bases and V by 5 bases; bases with no gene match: 6. Germline CDR1 is MNHEY and CDR2 is SVGAGI. The CDR3 spans 15 residues. The CDR3 region has the DNA TGTGCCAGCAGTAACCGGGACAGGGGACCAGATACGCAGTATTTT. This sequence encodes CASSNRDRGPDTQYF.

The table lists this clonotype with a few counts. The rearrangement joins TRBV14 to TRBJ2-1, with D possibly TRBD2 on 7 matching bases. Trimming removed 0 bases from V and 2 bases from J, with 17 bases in between. In germline, CDR1 is SGHDN, CDR2 FVKESK. The CDR3 runs 18 residues. CDR3 bases: TGTGCCAGCAGCCAAGAAGGTGCGGGGGCCCGTCCCTACAATGAGCAGTTCTTC. Translation: CASSQEGAGARPYNEQFF. The entire variable domain, with the rest obtained from reference TRBV14 and TRBJ2-1, is as follows: EAGVTQFPSHSVIEKGQTVTLRCDPISGHDNLYWYRRVMGKEIKFLLHFVKESKQDESGMPNNRFLAERTGGTYSTLKVQPAELEDSGVYFCASSQEGAGARPYNEQFFGPGTRLTVL.

This rearrangement joins TRBV5-4 to TRBJ2-4; TRBD1 aligns across 7 bases. CDR1 and CDR2 from the germline V gene are SGHNT and YYREEE (reference sequence). CDR3 size: 15 residues. After removal of 4 bases from V and 6 bases from J, the junction contained 10 bases not matched to a gene. CDR3 sequence: CASSIRGLDRNIQYF. The CDR3 region has the DNA TGTGCCAGCAGCATAAGGGGGCTCGATAGAAACATTCAGTACTTC.

This clonotype was counted only a few times. J is TRBJ2-7 and V is TRBV29-1; tentative D call: TRBD1 (7 bases). Germline lookup yields CDR1 SQVTM and CDR2 ANQGSEA. V was cut by 3 bases and J by 3 bases, with 12 bases left in between. The CDR3 is 13 amino acids. The CDR3 protein is CSVDSGGGYEQYF. The CDR3 DNA reads TGCAGCGTTGATTCAGGGGGAGGCTACGAGCAGTACTTC.

This clonotype has more than one count but fewer than ten. The rearrangement joins TRBV7-2 to TRBJ2-7; 13 nucleotides agree with TRBD2. The germline V gene has CDR1 SGHTA and CDR2 FQGNSA. The CDR3 is 15 amino acids. V gave up 4 bases and J gave up 7 bases; unmatched junction bases: 7. The CDR3 nucleotides are TGTGCCAGCAGCTCCCAAACTAGCGGGAGGGGAGAGCAGTACTTC. It yields the protein CASSSQTSGRGEQYF.

The CDR3 spells CASSLFGTSGSQETQYF. CDR3 coding DNA: TGCGCCAGCAGCTTGTTCGGGACTAGCGGATCCCAAGAGACCCAGTACTTC. V gene TRBV5-1 combines with J gene TRBJ2-5; 11 nucleotides line up with TRBD2. CDR1 is SGHRS, CDR2 YFSETQ, per germline. Trimming removed 1 base from V and 1 base from J; junction bases left unmatched: 6. There are 17 residues in the CDR3.

This clonotype was found a few times. V is TRBV6-1 and J is TRBJ1-1; a possible D gene is TRBD1 (5 bases). Germline CDR1 reads MNHNS; CDR2 reads SASEGT. V lost 8 bases and J 2 bases, leaving 15 bases between the germline ends. There are 14 residues in the CDR3. CDR3 sequence: CASQLLQDNTEAFF. CDR3 nucleotides: TGTGCCAGCCAACTTCTACAGGACAACACTGAAGCTTTCTTT.

The V gene is TRBV3-1, the J gene TRBJ1-1, with unresolved D. V lost 2 bases to trimming and J lost 3 bases, with 7 bases between them. The length of the CDR3 is 13 residues. CDR1 is LGHDT and CDR2 is YNNKEL in the germline V gene (reference sequence). The CDR3 is CASSQLQYTEAFF. CDR3 coding DNA: TGTGCCAGCAGCCAATTGCAGTACACTGAAGCTTTCTTT.

In this sample, this clonotype turned up a few times. The gene calls are TRBV18 and TRBJ2-3, with D perhaps TRBD2 (6 bases). The V end lost 6 bases, the J end lost 2 bases, and 15 bases lay between the germline ends. Germline V lookup: CDR1 KGHSH, CDR2 LQKENI. The length of the CDR3 is 15 residues. The CDR3 DNA reads as TGTGCCAGCTCTCAGAATAGCGGCTTCACAGATACGCAGTATTTT. Protein sequence: CASSQNSGFTDTQYF.

This clonotype has just a few counts. The chain has TRBV29-1 and TRBJ2-2, with a possible D match to TRBD2 (6 bases). This CDR3 contains 14 residues. Germline CDR1 is SQVTM and CDR2 is ANQGSEA. Trimming removed 3 bases from V and 2 bases from J, with 10 bases in between. This chain's CDR3 is CSVEWRDNTGELFF. CDR3 nucleotide sequence: TGCAGCGTTGAGTGGCGGGACAACACCGGGGAGCTGTTTTTT.

This clonotype was detected a few times. The rearrangement links TRBV5-5 to TRBJ2-1; D is uncertain. Trimming pared 3 bases from V and 8 bases from J, leaving 15 bases between. The CDR3 is made up of 14 amino acids. CDR1 is SGHKS, CDR2 YYEKEE, per germline (reference sequence). The CDR3 nucleotides read TGTGCCAGCAGCTCGGACCCCAGGAAGGATGAGCAGTTCTTC. Encoded protein: CASSSDPRKDEQFF.

The chain links TRBV19 to TRBJ2-1; 10 bases are shared with TRBD2. After removal of 6 bases from V and 5 bases from J, the junction contained 7 bases not matched to a gene. From germline, CDR1 is LNHDA and CDR2 SQIVND (reference sequence). This CDR3 has 15 residues. CDR3 residues: CASSITSGAHNEQFF. The CDR3 coding sequence is TGTGCCAGTAGCATTACTAGCGGGGCCCACAATGAGCAGTTCTTC.

This clonotype has only a few counts. The chain has TRBV12-3 or TRBV12-4 and TRBJ2-1; a possible D gene is TRBD2 (6 bases). Deletions cut 4 bases from V and 3 bases from J, with 13 bases between. The CDR3 has 15 residues. CDR3 amino acids: CASSWLGGVYNEQFF. DNA for the CDR3: TGTGCCAGCAGTTGGCTCGGGGGAGTCTACAATGAGCAGTTCTTC.

Only a few counts were recorded for this clonotype. The chain uses TRBV6-6 and TRBJ2-2; no firm D call. The CDR3 spans 11 residues. V lost 6 bases and J lost 8, with 7 bases in between. Germline CDR1 is MNHNY and CDR2 is SVGAGI (reference sequence). This chain's CDR3 is CASSAVGELFF. Written as DNA, the CDR3 is TGTGCCAGCAGCGCGGTGGGGGAGCTGTTTTTT.

This clonotype came up a few times. The CDR3 sequence is CASSPHRDYEQYF. DNA for the CDR3: TGTGCCAGCTCACCACACAGGGACTACGAGCAGTACTTC. The chain recombines TRBV18 with TRBJ2-7; a possible D gene is TRBD1 (6 bases). From germline, CDR1 is KGHSH and CDR2 LQKENI. The CDR3 is 13 residues long. V lost 1 base to trimming and J lost 3 bases, with 7 bases between them. The variable domain in full, with the rest retrieved from reference TRBV18 and TRBJ2-7, is NAGVMQNPRHLVRRRGQEARLRCSPMKGHSHVYWYRQLPEEGLKFMVYLQKENIIDESGMPKERFSAEFPKEGPSILRIQQVVRGDSAAYFCASSPHRDYEQYFGPGTRLTVT.

In its sample, this clonotype was seen a few times. This chain joins TRBV5-6 and TRBJ2-5; D unresolved. Germline assignment: CDR1 SGHDT and CDR2 YYEEEE. This CDR3 spans 14 amino acids. Trimming took 4 bases from V and 0 from J, leaving 10 bases between them. The CDR3, as DNA: TGTGCCAGCAGCGTCAGTGGTGACCAAGAGACCCAGTACTTC. It encodes CASSVSGDQETQYF.

The chain employs TRBV7-2 and TRBJ1-6, with D possibly matching TRBD1 (5 bases). The germline V and J ends were trimmed by 6 bases and 6 bases, with 12 bases remaining between them. This CDR3 region has 14 residues. Germline assignment: CDR1 SGHTA and CDR2 FQGNSA. CDR3 protein: CASSLEGRNSPLHF. CDR3 nucleotide sequence: TGTGCCAGCAGTCTCGAGGGGCGTAATTCACCCCTCCACTTT.

In regard to this clonotype: This may come from a read error, since a much larger clone is one base off. V gene TRBV10-3 combines with J gene TRBJ2-1; D ambiguous. Germline CDR1 reads ENHRY; CDR2 reads SYGVKD. The CDR3 covers 12 residues. In nucleotides, the CDR3 is TGTGCCCTCAGTGAATCGCGTAACGAGCAGTTCTTC. As protein: CALSESRNEQFF.